A few counts support the clone carrying this T cell receptor beta chain. What it binds is unknown. The repertoire was sequenced with immunoSEQ multiplex PCR; TCRdb's copy has only in-frame clones and lacks some. Of about 68,000 clones in the sample, approximately 95% were seen once. The sample is drawn from a study of CD4 T cells in relation to SARS-CoV-2 and coronaviruses. General study findings and limits: Pre-pandemic and post-infection samples never came from the same donor. Monoreactive clones expanded significantly more to SARS-CoV-2 than crossreactive clones did.

Before the COVID-19 pandemic, during about 2010-2019, CD4+ T cells were taken from unexposed donors. Cryopreserved PBMCs were CD4-enriched, then split into naive and memory cells. The sample comprised naive CD4+ T cells from PBMCs. This sample's subset: naive CD4+ T cells isolated by negative enrichment. This TCR was recovered from a human donor in good health.

The CDR3 DNA reads as TGTGCCAGTAGTTGGTTTACGCGGGACAGGGGTTTATCACCCCTCCACTTT. Its protein is CASSWFTRDRGLSPLHF. V and J are TRBV19 and TRBJ1-6; 10 bases fit TRBD1. Trimming took 5 bases from V and 10 from J; bases not matched to a gene: 14. Germline V gives CDR1 LNHDA, CDR2 SQIVND (reference sequence). The CDR3 is 17 residues long.